This entry describes one T cell receptor beta chain. The antigen is unknown. The CDR3 has 14 residues. The V and J ends lost 5 bases and 12 bases, in that order; junction bases with no gene match: 12. The germline CDR1 and CDR2 sequences are SEHNR and FQNEAQ (reference sequence). People in the study who had HIV all got their treatment in the United States. The libraries were made with immunoSEQ v3.0 at survey level. Sequencing used immunoSEQ multiplex PCR; TCRdb keeps in-frame clones, though not all of them. The sample lists about 23,000 clones, around 86% occurring once. This record comes from a study of long-term antiretroviral therapy in people with HIV. General observations from the study: Post-ART samples showed increased diversity that remained below transplant donor control levels.

The chain employs TRBV7-9 and TRBJ1-1; TRBD1 agrees at 10 bases. The TCR originated in a man between 50 and 59 years old with HIV. The sample consisted of unsorted PBMCs, taken 0.4 years after starting antiretroviral therapy. Written as DNA, the CDR3 is TGTGCCAGCAGCGGGACAGGGGCCATAGGCGGGTCTTTCTTT. Protein product: CASSGTGAIGGSFF.